Below, one T cell receptor beta chain is given with its context. Its cognate antigen is unknown. These data are taken from a study of CD8 T cells in Susac syndrome. Findings of the study overall: A relatively small number of individuals underwent TCR sequencing and HLA analysis.

CDR1 is SEHNR and CDR2 is FQNEAQ in the germline V gene (reference sequence). CDR3 size: 13 residues. V lost 9 bases and J lost 7, with 16 bases in between. Roughly 0.45 to 1 ug RNA was reverse transcribed with random hexamers. Via MiXCR, TCRdb re-called the immunoSEQ multiplex PCR reads, giving one row per CDR3 protein. The sample contains roughly 80,000 distinct CDR3 sequences, roughly 94% of which appear only once. The chain combines TRBV7-9 with TRBJ2-1, with a weak D call TRBD1 (6 bases). The source is a human donor with Susac syndrome. Sequencing used CD8+ T cells from PBMCs. CDR3 DNA sequence: TGTGCCAGTCTCCCAGGGGCAGCGAATGAGCAGTTCTTC. Its translation: CASLPGAANEQFF.